A single sample is the source of the 24 T cell receptor beta chains below, sequenced in a study. Tregs were sorted as CD4+CD25+CD127-/low cells. TCRdb passed the 5' RACE reads through MiXCR, listing each CDR3 protein once. The sample has some 9,100 distinct CDR3 sequences; approximately 15% are singletons. Sequencing was performed on Tregs sorted from blood. These TCRs come from a female donor with breast cancer.

This clonotype was seen a handful of times. This may arise from a read error, as a much more abundant clone is one base away. The V gene is TRBV7-9, the J gene TRBJ1-1; no clear D. The CDR3 is 12 amino acids. Germline-derived CDR1 and CDR2 are SEHNR and FQNEAQ (reference sequence). CDR3 sequence reads: CASGFWGTEAFF. The CDR3 DNA is TGTGCCAGCGGCTTTTGGGGCACTGAAGCTTTCTTT.

By sample fraction, this clonotype is medium-sized. V gene TRBV6-5 combines with J gene TRBJ2-2; TRBD1 might be the D (6 bases). The V and J ends lost 7 bases and 0 bases respectively, with 15 bases between them. The V gene's germline CDR1 is MNHEY and CDR2 SVGAGI. The CDR3 has 16 amino acids. CDR3 DNA: TGTGCCAGCACCAGTCCGACAGGCACGAACACCGGGGAGCTGTTTTTT. This translates into CASTSPTGTNTGELFF.

The chain uses TRBV4-1 and TRBJ2-2; D gene unclear. V lost 2 bases, J lost 8 bases, and 18 bases lay in between. The CDR3 totals 16 residues. Germline CDR1 MGHRA, CDR2 YSYEKL. The DNA for the CDR3 is TGCGCCAGCAGCCAATTAGACCTAGTGGCGGTGGGGGAGCTGTTTTTT. Residues: CASSQLDLVAVGELFF.

Of note for this clonotype: This clone may be a read error of a much larger clone one base away. V gene TRBV11-2 combines with J gene TRBJ2-5; 7 bases align to TRBD2. V gave up 4 bases and J gave up 5 bases; unmatched junction bases: 13. The CDR3 is made up of 16 amino acids. Per the germline V gene, CDR1 is SGHAT and CDR2 is FQNNGV. The DNA of the CDR3 is TGTGCCAGCAGCTCAGTTTGGCGAGCGGGGATGGAGACCCAGTACTTC. Its protein product is CASSSVWRAGMETQYF.

This clonotype showed up many times. The gene calls are TRBV5-1 and TRBJ2-2, with TRBD2 as a possible D gene (6 bases). The CDR3 loop spans 14 amino acids. V was clipped by 2 bases and J by 4 bases, with 9 bases between them. CDR1 is SGHRS, CDR2 YFSETQ, per germline. Here the CDR3 DNA reads TGCGCCAGCAGCTTCGGGGGTCGCACCGGGGAGCTGTTTTTT. Its protein product is CASSFGGRTGELFF.

This clonotype is classed as medium-sized (0.01 to 0.1%). This chain joins TRBV28 and TRBJ1-2; 8 bases line up with TRBD1. Germline trimming cut 7 bases from V and 9 bases from J; bases unmatched to any gene: 10. Looked up from germline, CDR1 is MDHEN and CDR2 is SYDVKM. The CDR3 has 13 residues. The CDR3 DNA is TGTGCCAGCATGAAGCCAGGGGGCGATAGCTACACCTTC. Translating gives CASMKPGGDSYTF.

This clonotype was seen a handful of times. The chain couples TRBV5-1 to TRBJ2-7; 12 nucleotides align to TRBD2. V gave up 4 bases and J gave up 3 bases; unmatched junction bases: 5. In germline, CDR1 is SGHRS, CDR2 YFSETQ. The CDR3 has 15 amino acids. CDR3 nucleotides: TGCGCCAGCAGCCGACTAGCGGGAGAAGTCTACGAGCAGTACTTC. Translated: CASSRLAGEVYEQYF.

By frequency in the sample, this clonotype is medium-sized. This chain links TRBV7-2 with TRBJ2-1, with a tentative D call TRBD1 (5 bases). The CDR3 length is 12 residues. V gave up 4 bases and J gave up 7 bases, with 8 bases separating them. Germline CDR1 SGHTA, CDR2 FQGNSA. The DNA for the CDR3 is TGTGCCAGCAGCTCTCAGGGTAATGAGCAGTTCTTC. This codes for CASSSQGNEQFF.

Sample share makes this clonotype medium-sized. The chain employs TRBV5-1 and TRBJ1-5; D unresolved. Germline V gene sequence: CDR1 SGHRS, CDR2 YFSETQ. V was shortened by 0 bases and J by 4 bases, with 11 bases between the two germline ends. This CDR3 has 15 amino acids. CDR3 in amino acids: CASSLDNRENQPQHF. The CDR3 DNA reads as TGCGCCAGCAGCTTGGACAACAGAGAGAATCAGCCCCAGCATTTT.

In its sample, this clonotype is medium-sized. V gene TRBV29-1 combines with J gene TRBJ2-1; D is possibly TRBD1 or TRBD2 (6 bases each). Germline CDR1 reads SQVTM; CDR2 reads ANQGSEA. Trimming left V 3 bases short and J 2 bases short, with 11 bases between. The CDR3 runs 14 residues. CDR3: CSVDSGATYNEQFF. The CDR3 DNA reads as TGCAGCGTTGATTCGGGGGCAACCTACAATGAGCAGTTCTTC.

This clonotype came up many times. The chain has TRBV6-6 and TRBJ2-5, with D maybe TRBD1 (6 bases). Between the trimmed V and J ends, which lost 0 bases and 2 bases, there was a span of 10 bases. The CDR3 has 15 residues. Germline V gene sequence: CDR1 MNHNY, CDR2 SVGAGI (reference sequence). The CDR3 spells CASSYSRTGQETQYF. CDR3 nucleotide sequence: TGTGCCAGCAGTTACTCGAGAACAGGGCAAGAGACCCAGTACTTC.

This clonotype has ten or more counts. The chain joins TRBV5-1 to TRBJ2-1, with D uncertain. Germline assignment: CDR1 SGHRS and CDR2 YFSETQ. The CDR3 has 14 amino acids. V was clipped by 0 bases and J by 5 bases, with 9 bases between them. The CDR3 DNA is TGCGCCAGCAGCTTGGTTCCGGGCAACAATGAGCAGTTCTTC. Residues: CASSLVPGNNEQFF.

In this sample, this clonotype is medium-sized. In DNA form, the CDR3 reads TGTGCCAGCAGCTTAGAGTTACTGGGTGCCTACGAGCAGTACTTC. It codes for CASSLELLGAYEQYF. V gene TRBV7-8 combines with J gene TRBJ2-7; D ambiguous. Trimming left V 1 base short and J 2 bases short, with 12 bases between. CDR3 length: 15 amino acids. Germline V gives CDR1 SGHVS, CDR2 FQNEAQ.

The J gene is TRBJ2-5, the V gene TRBV5-1; unclear D gene. V was clipped by 1 base and J by 3 bases, with 10 bases between them. The CDR3 covers 14 residues. CDR1 and CDR2 (germline): SGHRS, YFSETQ. CDR3 bases: TGCGCCAGCAGCTTGCTTGCGACAAAAGAGACCCAGTACTTC. Translated, it gives CASSLLATKETQYF.

The V call is TRBV28, the J call TRBJ1-1, with TRBD1 as a possible D gene (6 bases). Germline values: CDR1 MDHEN, CDR2 SYDVKM. Trimming removed 5 bases from V and 6 bases from J, with 10 bases in between. This CDR3 is 12 amino acids long. CDR3 residues: CASSRGHAEAFF. The CDR3 bases are TGTGCCAGCAGTCGGGGGCACGCTGAAGCTTTCTTT. Complete variable domain (other parts from reference TRBV28 and TRBJ1-1): DVKVTQSSRYLVKRTGEKVFLECVQDMDHENMFWYRQDPGLGLRLIYFSYDVKMKEKGDIPEGYSVSREKKERFSLILESASTNQTSMYLCASSRGHAEAFFGQGTRLTVV.

This clonotype is medium-sized. The chain couples TRBV5-1 to TRBJ1-1; D remains ambiguous. V shed 4 bases and J shed 4 bases, with 8 bases lying between them. Germline-derived CDR1 and CDR2 are SGHRS and YFSETQ. The CDR3 is 12 residues long. CDR3 sequence (DNA): TGCGCCAGCAGCACGGGAAGCACTGAAGCTTTCTTT. Translated: CASSTGSTEAFF.

This clonotype was detected only a few times. A read error may be the cause here, since a much bigger clone is one base away. V is TRBV7-2 and J is TRBJ1-1; D ambiguous. The germline CDR1 and CDR2 sequences are SGHTA and FQGNSA. With 5 bases removed from V and 5 bases from J, the gap between germline ends came to 15 bases. The CDR3 has 14 residues. CDR3 region: CASSLRGGRTEAFF. The DNA for the CDR3 is TGTGCCAGCAGCCTACGGGGAGGGCGGACTGAAGCTTTCTTT.

Notes on this clonotype: This may come from a read error, since a much larger clone is one base off. The V gene is TRBV29-1, the J gene TRBJ2-7; D is perhaps TRBD2 (5 bases). Between the trimmed V and J ends, which lost 1 base and 4 bases, there was a span of 8 bases. The germline CDR1 and CDR2 sequences are SQVTM and ANQGSEA. The CDR3 is 12 amino acids. The CDR3 is CSVEGGGYEQYF. The CDR3 DNA reads as TGCAGCGTTGAAGGCGGCGGGTACGAGCAGTACTTC.

As to this clonotype: This may be a read error: a much more frequent sequence differs by one nucleotide. The V call is TRBV12-3 or TRBV12-4, the J call TRBJ2-1; D perhaps matches TRBD1 (6 bases). This CDR3 is built from 12 residues. As DNA, the CDR3 is TGTGCCAGCACCCGAGGGGACAATGAGCAGTGCTTC. Translation: CASTRGDNEQCF.

This clonotype was observed a handful of times. The V gene is TRBV7-2, the J gene TRBJ2-2; 8 bases are a match to TRBD2. Trimming cost V 5 bases and J 7 bases; bases outside gene matches: 18. Germline values: CDR1 SGHTA, CDR2 FQGNSA. This CDR3 comprises 18 residues. CDR3 protein: CASSMLQTSARRGGELFF. In DNA, the CDR3 is TGTGCCAGCAGCATGCTTCAGACTAGCGCCAGGAGGGGCGGGGAGCTGTTTTTT.

In its sample, this clonotype was seen a few times. Since a much larger clone is just one base distant, this may be a read error. This sequence joins TRBV28 and TRBJ2-7; TRBD1 agrees at 7 bases. Germline-derived CDR1 and CDR2 are MDHEN and SYDVKM. The CDR3 spans 14 residues. The V gene end was trimmed by 10 bases and the J gene end by 0 bases; junction bases not matched to a gene: 9. The CDR3 sequence: CANRKGQPSYEQYF. The CDR3, as DNA: TGTGCCAACAGGAAGGGACAGCCCTCCTACGAGCAGTACTTC.

This clonotype was counted ten times or more. The chain recombines TRBV5-4 with TRBJ2-7; 9 nucleotides agree with TRBD1. Germline lookup yields CDR1 SGHNT and CDR2 YYREEE (reference sequence). The CDR3 is 15 amino acids. After removal of 4 bases from V and 1 base from J, the junction contained 6 bases not matched to a gene. CDR3 in DNA: TGTGCCAGCAGCCGGGCCGGGACAGGGTCCTACGAGCAGTACTTC. Amino acids: CASSRAGTGSYEQYF. Using reference TRBV5-4 and TRBJ2-7 for the parts outside the CDR3, the full variable domain is ETGVTQSPTHLIKTRGQQVTLRCSSQSGHNTVSWYQQALGQGPQFIFQYYREEENGRGNFPPRFSGLQFPNYSSELNVNALELDDSALYLCASSRAGTGSYEQYFGPGTRLTVT.

This clonotype was recorded many times. The chain joins TRBV12-3 or TRBV12-4 to TRBJ2-7, with TRBD2 matching 7 bases. Trimming cost V 5 bases and J 7 bases; bases outside gene matches: 11. This CDR3 region has 14 residues. The CDR3: CASSPAGLRKEQYF. CDR3 nucleotides: TGTGCCAGCAGTCCCGCGGGACTAAGGAAGGAGCAGTACTTC.

This clonotype is medium-sized in the sample. The chain recombines TRBV4-1 with TRBJ2-3, with D unclear. Trimming removed 4 bases at V and 0 bases at J, with 11 bases between. The germline CDR1 and CDR2 sequences are MGHRA and YSYEKL. This CDR3 is 15 amino acids long. The CDR3 sequence: CASSRAFSSTDTQYF. DNA of the CDR3: TGCGCCAGCAGCCGAGCATTCTCTAGCACAGATACGCAGTATTTT.